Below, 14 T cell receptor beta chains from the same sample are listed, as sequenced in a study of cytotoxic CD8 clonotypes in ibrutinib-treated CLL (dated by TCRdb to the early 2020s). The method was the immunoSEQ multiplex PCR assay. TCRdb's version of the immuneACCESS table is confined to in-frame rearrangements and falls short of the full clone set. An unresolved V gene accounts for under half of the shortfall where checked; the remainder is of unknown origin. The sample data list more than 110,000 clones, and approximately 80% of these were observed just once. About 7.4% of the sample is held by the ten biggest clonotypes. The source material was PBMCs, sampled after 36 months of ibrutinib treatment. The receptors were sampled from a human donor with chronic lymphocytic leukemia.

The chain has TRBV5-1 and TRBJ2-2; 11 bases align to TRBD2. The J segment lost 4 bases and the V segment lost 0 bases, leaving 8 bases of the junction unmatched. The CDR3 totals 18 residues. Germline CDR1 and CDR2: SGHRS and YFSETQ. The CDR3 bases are TGCGCCAGCAGCTTGGCCGAAAGGACTAGCGGGTTCACCGGGGAGCTGTTTTTT. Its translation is CASSLAERTSGFTGELFF. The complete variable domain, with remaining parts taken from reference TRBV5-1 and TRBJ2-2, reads KAGVTQTPRYLIKTRGQQVTLSCSPISGHRSVSWYQQTPGQGLQFLFEYFSETQRNKGNFPGRFSGRQFSNSRSEMNVSTLELGDSALYLCASSLAERTSGFTGELFFGEGSRLTVL.

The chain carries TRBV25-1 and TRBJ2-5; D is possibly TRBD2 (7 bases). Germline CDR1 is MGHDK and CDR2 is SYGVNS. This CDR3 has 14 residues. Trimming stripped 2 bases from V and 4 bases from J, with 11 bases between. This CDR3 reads CASSERGGRETQYF. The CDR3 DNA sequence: TGTGCCAGCAGTGAAAGGGGGGGGAGAGAGACCCAGTACTTC.

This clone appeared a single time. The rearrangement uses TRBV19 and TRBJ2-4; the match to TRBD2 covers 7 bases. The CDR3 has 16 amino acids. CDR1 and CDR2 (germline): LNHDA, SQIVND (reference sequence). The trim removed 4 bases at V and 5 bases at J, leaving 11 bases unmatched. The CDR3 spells CASSTRLARNQNIQYF. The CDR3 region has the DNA TGTGCCAGTAGTACACGACTAGCCCGAAATCAAAACATTCAGTACTTC.

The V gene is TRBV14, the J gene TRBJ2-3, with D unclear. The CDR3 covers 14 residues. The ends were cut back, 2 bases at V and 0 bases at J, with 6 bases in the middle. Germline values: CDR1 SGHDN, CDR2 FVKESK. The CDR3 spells CASSQLDSTDTQYF. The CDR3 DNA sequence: TGTGCCAGCAGCCAATTGGATAGCACAGATACGCAGTATTTT.

CDR3 coding DNA: TGTGCCAGCAGTTACGCAGACACGACCTACGAGCAGTACTTC. Encoded protein: CASSYADTTYEQYF. V is TRBV6-5 and J is TRBJ2-7; D is unresolved. The CDR3 loop spans 14 amino acids. Per germline, CDR1 MNHEY and CDR2 SVGAGI. Trimming cost V 2 bases and J 2 bases, with 10 bases left between them.

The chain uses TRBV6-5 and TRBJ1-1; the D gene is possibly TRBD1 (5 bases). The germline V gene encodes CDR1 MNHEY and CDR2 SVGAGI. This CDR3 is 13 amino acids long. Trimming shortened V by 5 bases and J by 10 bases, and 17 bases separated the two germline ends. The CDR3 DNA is TGTGCCAGCAGTGCCATTGAGGGGACGAGAGCTTTCTTT. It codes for CASSAIEGTRAFF.

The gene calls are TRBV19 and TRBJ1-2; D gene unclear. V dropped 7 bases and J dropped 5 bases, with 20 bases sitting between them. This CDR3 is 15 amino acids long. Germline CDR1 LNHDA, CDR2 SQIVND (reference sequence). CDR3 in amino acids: CASNSAGGQLYGYTF. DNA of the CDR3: TGTGCCAGTAATTCGGCAGGAGGTCAGCTATATGGCTACACCTTC.

CDR3 protein: CASSPQGLIHNEQYF. The CDR3 nucleotides read TGTGCCAGCAGCCCGCAGGGGCTGATTCATAACGAGCAGTACTTC. This sequence joins TRBV25-1 and TRBJ2-7; tentatively, D is TRBD1 (6 bases). V lost 6 bases and J lost 5, with 20 bases in between. In germline, CDR1 is MGHDK, CDR2 SYGVNS. CDR3 length: 15 amino acids.

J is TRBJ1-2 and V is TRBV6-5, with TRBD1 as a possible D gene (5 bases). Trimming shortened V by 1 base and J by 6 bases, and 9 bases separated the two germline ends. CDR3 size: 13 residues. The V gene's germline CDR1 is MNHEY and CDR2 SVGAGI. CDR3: CASSYWDANGYTF. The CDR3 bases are TGTGCCAGCAGTTACTGGGACGCCAATGGCTACACCTTC.

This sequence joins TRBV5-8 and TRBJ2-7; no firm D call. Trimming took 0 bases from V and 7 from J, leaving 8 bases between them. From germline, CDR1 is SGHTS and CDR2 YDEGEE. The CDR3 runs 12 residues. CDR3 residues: CASSLARSEQYF. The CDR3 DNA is TGTGCCAGCAGCTTGGCTAGATCTGAGCAGTACTTC.

The CDR3 nucleotides read TGTGCCAGCAGGACTCTCGCCATGAACACTGAAGCTTTCTTT. Amino acids: CASRTLAMNTEAFF. V usage is TRBV28 and J usage is TRBJ1-1; no definite D call. V was clipped by 6 bases and J by 0 bases, with 11 bases between them. This CDR3 comprises 14 residues. Germline V gives CDR1 MDHEN, CDR2 SYDVKM.

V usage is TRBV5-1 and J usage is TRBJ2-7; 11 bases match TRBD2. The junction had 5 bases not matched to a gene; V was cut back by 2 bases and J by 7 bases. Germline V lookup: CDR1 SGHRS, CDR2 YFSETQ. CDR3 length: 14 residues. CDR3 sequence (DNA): TGCGCCAGCAGCTTCAATAGCGGGAGGGGAGAGCAGTACTTC. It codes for CASSFNSGRGEQYF. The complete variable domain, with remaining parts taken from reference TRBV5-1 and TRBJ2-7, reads KAGVTQTPRYLIKTRGQQVTLSCSPISGHRSVSWYQQTPGQGLQFLFEYFSETQRNKGNFPGRFSGRQFSNSRSEMNVSTLELGDSALYLCASSFNSGRGEQYFGPGTRLTVT.

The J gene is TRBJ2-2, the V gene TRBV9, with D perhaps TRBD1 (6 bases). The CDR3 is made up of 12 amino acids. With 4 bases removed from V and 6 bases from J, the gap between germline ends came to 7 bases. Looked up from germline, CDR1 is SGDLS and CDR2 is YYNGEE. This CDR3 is CASSRTAGELFF. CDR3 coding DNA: TGTGCCAGCAGCAGGACAGCCGGGGAGCTGTTTTTT.

Written as DNA, the CDR3 is TGTGCCAGCAGTACAGGGTTGAAGGGCTACACCTTC. Encoded protein: CASSTGLKGYTF. The chain combines TRBV6-6 with TRBJ1-2, with D possibly matching TRBD1 (6 bases). Germline V lookup: CDR1 MNHNY, CDR2 SVGAGI (reference sequence). This CDR3 has 12 amino acids. V was pared by 5 bases and J by 8 bases, with 12 bases between.